This T cell receptor beta chain was recorded in a study of blood T cell repertoires in COVID-19. On the study more broadly: Samples taken during acute and convalescent COVID-19 were collected in the United States, Italy and Spain. Sources were T cells, B-cell-depleted T cells, or PBMCs; the material itself was cDNA or gDNA.

Donors were grouped by their self-reported clinical history. The CDR3 consists of 13 residues. The germline V gene encodes CDR1 LGHNA and CDR2 YSLEER. Trimming left V 4 bases short and J 6 bases short, with 12 bases between. TCRdb keeps only in-frame clones here, not all; method: immunoSEQ multiplex PCR. Of some 140,000 clones in the sample, 84% were seen once. The chain has TRBV4-3 and TRBJ1-2; D not resolved. The source material was PBMCs or T cells enriched from blood (not recorded which). This clonotype was sampled from a man aged 35 to 55 with acute COVID-19. Here the CDR3 DNA reads TGCGCCAGCAGCCTCCTGGCCGGGGATGGCTACACCTTC. Its protein product is CASSLLAGDGYTF.